Listed below are T cell receptor beta chains from one sample, sequenced in a study of OX40 agonist ivuxolimab in advanced cancers. The assay was immunoSEQ multiplex PCR, and TCRdb's table has in-frame clones only and misses some. The data show about 89,000 clones, approximately 90% seen once. The specimen comprised CD4+ or CD8+ T cells sorted from blood, sampled in a trial of the OX40 agonist ivuxolimab. The origin of the receptors is an adult with an advanced solid tumor such as melanoma, head and neck, liver or kidney cancer. Each CDR3 is given with its conserved first and last residue. Each record gives: clone size, J gene, V gene, D gene, CDR3 DNA, CDR3 protein. D genes are given only for firm matches. Only some rows state a clone size, as once, few, many or a class for expanded clones.

NA | TRBJ2-5 | TRBV28 | NA | TGTGCCAGCAGGACGGGGACCCCAGGGACCCAGTACTTC | CASRTGTPGTQYF
NA | TRBJ2-1 | TRBV5-1 | TRBD2 | TGCGCCAGCGGGAGGGACCTCCCGTACAATGAGCAGTTCTTC | CASGRDLPYNEQFF
NA | TRBJ2-7 | TRBV15 | NA | TGTGCCAGCCAACGGGACACTTCCTACGAGCAGTACTTC | CASQRDTSYEQYF
NA | TRBJ2-1 | TRBV5-5 | NA | TGTGCCAGCAGCTTGGAGGTTTACTCCTACAATGAGCAGTTCTTC | CASSLEVYSYNEQFF
once | TRBJ2-3 | TRBV7-7 | TRBD2 | TGTGCCAGCAGCGCGGGGGTGGGTCCAAGCACAGATACGCAGTATTTT | CASSAGVGPSTDTQYF
NA | TRBJ2-3 | TRBV5-1 | NA | TGCGCCAGCAGCTTGGGACAGACAGATACGCAGTATTTT | CASSLGQTDTQYF
NA | TRBJ1-5 | TRBV19 | NA | TGTGCCAGTAGTATAACCGGGGGCTCTATTAGCAATCAGCCCCAGCATTTT | CASSITGGSISNQPQHF
NA | TRBJ2-7 | TRBV11-2 | NA | TGTGCCAGCAGCGTCAACCCCTACGAGCAGTACTTC | CASSVNPYEQYF
once | TRBJ2-1 | TRBV10-1 | NA | TGCGCCAGCAGTGAGTACAGTTCCCTAGGGGAGCAGTTCTTC | CASSEYSSLGEQFF
NA | TRBJ2-6 | TRBV5-6 | NA | TGTGCCAGCAGTAGGACAGCGCACTCTGGGGCCAACGTCCTGACTTTC | CASSRTAHSGANVLTF
NA | TRBJ1-5 | TRBV11-2 | TRBD1 | TGTGCCAGCAGCCCGGACAGGGCTATTGCGCCCCAGCATTTT | CASSPDRAIAPQHF
NA | TRBJ1-6 | TRBV11-2 | NA | TGTGCCAGCAGCTTAGTTTTTAGGAATTCACCCCTCCACTTT | CASSLVFRNSPLHF
NA | TRBJ1-4 | TRBV7-7 | TRBD1 | TGTGCCAGCAGCGCTGGGACAGGGGGCACTGAAAAACTGTTTTTT | CASSAGTGGTEKLFF
NA | TRBJ1-3 | TRBV9 | NA | TGTGCCAGCTCAGGGAGCCTTGGCTCTGGAAACACCATATATTTT | CASSGSLGSGNTIYF
NA | TRBJ1-3 | TRBV18 | NA | TGTGCCAGCTCGGTCTCTCTCGGAAACACCATATATTTT | CASSVSLGNTIYF
NA | TRBJ2-1 | TRBV6-5 | NA | TGTGCCAGCAGTTACTCGTTCTCGTACAATGAGCAGTTCTTC | CASSYSFSYNEQFF
NA | TRBJ2-3 | TRBV28 | TRBD1 | TGTGCCAGCAGTAAGACAGGGGGCGGAGATACGCAGTATTTT | CASSKTGGGDTQYF
NA | TRBJ1-2 | TRBV5-1 | NA | TGCGCCAGCACCGAGGGGGGAGTGGGCTATGGCTACACCTTC | CASTEGGVGYGYTF
NA | TRBJ2-1 | TRBV6-1 | NA | TGTGCCAGTTGGGACCCCTACAATGAGCAGTTCTTC | CASWDPYNEQFF
NA | TRBJ2-1 | TRBV4-3 | TRBD1 | TGCGCCAGCAGCCAAAGAAGGGACAGATACCTCAATGAGCAGTTCTTC | CASSQRRDRYLNEQFF
NA | TRBJ2-2 | TRBV4-1 | NA | TGCGCCAGCAGCCTTAGTGGCCCCGGGGAGCTGTTTTTT | CASSLSGPGELFF
once | TRBJ1-4 | TRBV9 | TRBD1 | TGTGCCAGCAGCGACCCCGGGACAGGGGATGAAAAACTGTTTTTT | CASSDPGTGDEKLFF
NA | TRBJ2-2 | TRBV15 | TRBD2 | TGTGCCACCAGCAGAAAAACTAGCGGGAGCCCTCACACCGGGGAGCTGTTTTTT | CATSRKTSGSPHTGELFF
NA | TRBJ2-5 | TRBV27 | NA | TGTGCCAGCAGTTCCCTCGGGCAGTACGGGACCCAGTACTTC | CASSSLGQYGTQYF
NA | TRBJ2-3 | TRBV7-8 | TRBD2 | TGTGCCAGCAGCGGACATAGCGGGATGCCCACAGATACGCAGTATTTT | CASSGHSGMPTDTQYF
NA | TRBJ1-3 | TRBV28 | NA | TGTGCCAGCAGTTTATTTATAGGAGGGGCCGGAAACACCATATATTTT | CASSLFIGGAGNTIYF
NA | TRBJ1-1 | TRBV10-3 | NA | TGTGCCACCCAAGACAGCGCTGCAAAAGCTTTCTTT | CATQDSAAKAFF
NA | TRBJ2-7 | TRBV30 | TRBD2 | TGTGCCTTCACTAGCGGGGTCTACGAGCAGTACTTC | CAFTSGVYEQYF
NA | TRBJ2-1 | TRBV27 | NA | TGTGCCAGCAGTTTCGGGCGGGACAAATACAATGAGCAGTTCTTC | CASSFGRDKYNEQFF
NA | TRBJ2-3 | TRBV28 | NA | TGTGCCAGCAGCGAACCGGGACTGGGACCCTTTGCGCAGTATTTT | CASSEPGLGPFAQYF
NA | TRBJ2-3 | TRBV29-1 | TRBD2 | TGCAGCGTTGAAGAGTCGGGAGGGGGCACAGATACGCAGTATTTT | CSVEESGGGTDTQYF
once | TRBJ1-2 | TRBV6-5 | NA | TGTGCCAGCAGTTCAGGGGTAGTGGGTGGCTACACCTTC | CASSSGVVGGYTF
NA | TRBJ2-2 | TRBV6-4 | TRBD2 | TGTGCCAGCAGTCCCGGACTAGCGGGCACCGGGGAGCTGTTTTTT | CASSPGLAGTGELFF
NA | TRBJ1-4 | TRBV28 | NA | TGTGCCAGCGTGGGGGGGAATAATGAAAAACTGTTTTTT | CASVGGNNEKLFF
NA | TRBJ1-5 | TRBV30 | NA | TGTGCCTGGAGTGTACAAGGCGGGCAGATGCATTTT | CAWSVQGGQMHF
NA | TRBJ2-1 | TRBV4-3 | TRBD2 | TGCGCCAGCAGCCAAGGGGTTAGCGGGAGCTCCTACAATGAGCAGTTCTTC | CASSQGVSGSSYNEQFF
NA | TRBJ2-2 | TRBV10-2 | NA | TGCGCCAGCAGTGATTGGGTTGTCGGGGAGCTGTTTTTT | CASSDWVVGELFF
NA | TRBJ1-1 | TRBV27 | NA | TGTGCCAGCAGTTTACGCCTAGGTGGGAACACTGAAGCTTTCTTT | CASSLRLGGNTEAFF
NA | TRBJ2-7 | TRBV2 | TRBD1 | TGTGCCAGCAACCCGGACAGGGGAGGCGAGCAGTACTTC | CASNPDRGGEQYF
once | TRBJ2-1 | TRBV7-9 | TRBD2 | TGTGCCAGCAAGGGACTAGCGGGAGGAGGTGAGCAGTTCTTC | CASKGLAGGGEQFF
NA | TRBJ2-1 | TRBV19 | NA | TGTGCCAGTAGGACCACCGGGACATTCTACAATGAGCAGTTCTTC | CASRTTGTFYNEQFF
NA | TRBJ2-7 | TRBV9 | NA | TGTGCCAGCAGCGTTACAGGGCGCGAGCAGTACTTC | CASSVTGREQYF
NA | TRBJ2-3 | TRBV30 | TRBD1 | TGTGCCTGGAGTGCAGGGGGACAGGGTTTAGATACGCAGTATTTT | CAWSAGGQGLDTQYF
once | TRBJ1-1 | TRBV9 | NA | TGTGCCAGCAAGGGGGGAGTTTCTGAAATGAACACTGAAGCTTTCTTT | CASKGGVSEMNTEAFF
NA | TRBJ2-3 | TRBV30 | NA | TGTGCCTGGATACCGGGACTCGCTGGCACAGATACGCAGTATTTT | CAWIPGLAGTDTQYF
NA | TRBJ2-6 | TRBV9 | NA | TGTGCCAGCAGCGCCCCGAGGGGGGACTCTGGGGCCAACGTCCTGACTTTC | CASSAPRGDSGANVLTF
NA | TRBJ2-3 | TRBV27 | NA | TGTGCCAGCAGTTTTTCGGGGCCCGGAAGCGGAAGGGGCACAGATACGCAGTATTTT | CASSFSGPGSGRGTDTQYF
NA | TRBJ2-2 | TRBV19 | NA | TGTGCCAGTACCTATAGTACCGGGGAGCTGTTTTTT | CASTYSTGELFF
NA | TRBJ1-4 | TRBV18 | NA | TGTGCCAGCTCACCTTGGGGACGGGATGAAAAACTGTTTTTT | CASSPWGRDEKLFF